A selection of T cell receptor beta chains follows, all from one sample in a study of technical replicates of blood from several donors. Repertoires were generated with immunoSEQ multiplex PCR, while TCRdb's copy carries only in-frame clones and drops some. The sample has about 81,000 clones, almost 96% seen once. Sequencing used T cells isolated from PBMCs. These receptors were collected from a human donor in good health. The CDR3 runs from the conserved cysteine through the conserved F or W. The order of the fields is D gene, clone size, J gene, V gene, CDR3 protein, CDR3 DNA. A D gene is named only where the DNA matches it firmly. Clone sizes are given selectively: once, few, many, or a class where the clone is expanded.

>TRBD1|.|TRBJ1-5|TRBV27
CASSRQGSSNQPQHF
TGTGCCAGCAGTAGACAGGGGTCGAGCAATCAGCCCCAGCATTTT
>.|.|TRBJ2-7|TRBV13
CASSLGPGSYEQYF
TGTGCCAGCAGCTTAGGGCCAGGCTCCTACGAGCAGTACTTC
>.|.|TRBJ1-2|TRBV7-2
CASSLASGDHGYTF
TGTGCCAGCAGCTTAGCATCAGGGGACCATGGCTACACCTTC
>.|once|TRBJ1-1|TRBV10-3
CAISDGAGMNTEAFF
TGTGCCATCAGTGATGGGGCAGGGATGAACACTGAAGCTTTCTTT
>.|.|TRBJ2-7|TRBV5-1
CASSLSMIGGGDEQYF
TGCGCCAGCAGCTTGTCTATGATCGGCGGGGGCGACGAGCAGTACTTC
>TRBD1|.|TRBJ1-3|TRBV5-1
CASTGGQLGNTIYF
TGCGCCAGCACCGGGGGACAGCTGGGAAACACCATATATTTT
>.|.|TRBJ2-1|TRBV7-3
CASSLGRSKAYNEQFF
TGTGCCAGCAGCTTAGGCCGGAGTAAGGCTTACAATGAGCAGTTCTTC
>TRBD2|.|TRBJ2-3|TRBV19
CASSGRLAGVGDTQYF
TGTGCCAGTAGTGGTAGACTAGCGGGAGTGGGAGATACGCAATATTTT
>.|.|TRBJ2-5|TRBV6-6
CAITLGSSKETQYF
TGTGCCATCACTCTCGGGAGTTCTAAAGAGACCCAGTACTTC
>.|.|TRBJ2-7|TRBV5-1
CASSLASLYEQYF
TGCGCCAGCAGCTTGGCGTCCCTCTACGAGCAGTACTTC
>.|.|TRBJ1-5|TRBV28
CASSLFRRREGAQHF
TGTGCCAGCAGTTTATTTCGCCGTCGTGAGGGTGCCCAGCATTTT
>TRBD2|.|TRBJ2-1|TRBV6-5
CASSWGTSASGTEQFF
TGTGCCAGCAGTTGGGGGACCTCGGCTAGCGGGACAGAGCAGTTCTTC
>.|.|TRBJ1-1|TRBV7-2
CASSFTPVNAGTEAFF
TGTGCCAGCAGCTTTACCCCTGTCAACGCCGGCACTGAAGCTTTCTTT
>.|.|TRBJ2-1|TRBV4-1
CASSQRGGNEQFF
TGCGCCAGCAGCCAGCGCGGCGGCAATGAGCAGTTCTTC
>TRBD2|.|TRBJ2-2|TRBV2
CASRRLAGSGELFF
TGTGCCAGCAGAAGACTAGCGGGATCCGGGGAGCTGTTTTTT
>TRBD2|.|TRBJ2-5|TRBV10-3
CAISDLAGEVGTQYF
TGTGCCATCAGTGATCTAGCGGGAGAGGTTGGGACCCAGTACTTC
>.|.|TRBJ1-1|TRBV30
CAWSVTRDTEAFF
TGTGCCTGGAGTGTAACCAGGGACACTGAAGCTTTCTTT
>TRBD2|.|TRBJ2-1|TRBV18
CASSPSGVLYNEQFF
TGTGCCAGCTCACCAAGCGGGGTCCTCTACAATGAGCAGTTCTTC
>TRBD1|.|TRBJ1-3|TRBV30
CAWSVRRDRSGNTIYF
TGTGCCTGGAGTGTACGCCGGGACAGATCTGGAAACACCATATATTTT
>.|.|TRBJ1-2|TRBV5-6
CASTSREVFYGYTF
TGTGCCAGCACAAGTCGTGAGGTTTTCTATGGCTACACCTTC
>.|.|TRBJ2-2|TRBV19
CASMGHLNNTGELFF
TGTGCCAGTATGGGACACTTGAACAACACCGGGGAGCTGTTTTTT
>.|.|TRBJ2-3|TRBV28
CASSALGASAPDTQYF
TGTGCCAGCAGTGCTCTTGGGGCTAGTGCTCCAGATACGCAGTATTTT
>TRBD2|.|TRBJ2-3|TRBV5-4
CASSSGLAADTQYF
TGTGCCAGCAGCTCGGGACTAGCAGCAGATACGCAGTATTTT
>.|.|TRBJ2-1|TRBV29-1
CSVHSVYEQFF
TGCAGCGTACATAGCGTCTATGAGCAGTTCTTC
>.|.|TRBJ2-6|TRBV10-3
CAISELDFSFSSGANVLTF
TGTGCCATCAGTGAGTTGGACTTTTCCTTCAGCTCTGGGGCCAACGTCCTGACTTTC
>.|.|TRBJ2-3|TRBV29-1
CSVEEGARTDTQYF
TGCAGCGTTGAAGAGGGGGCGCGCACAGATACGCAGTATTTT
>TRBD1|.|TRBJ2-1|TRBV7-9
CASSLATGVNEQFF
TGTGCCAGCAGCTTAGCGACAGGGGTGAATGAGCAGTTCTTC
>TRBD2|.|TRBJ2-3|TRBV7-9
CASSRSGTSGYPSTDTQYF
TGTGCCAGCAGCCGGTCCGGGACTAGCGGGTATCCTAGCACAGATACGCAGTATTTT
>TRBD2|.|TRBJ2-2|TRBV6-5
CASSPWGLATGELFF
TGTGCCAGCAGTCCGTGGGGACTAGCAACCGGGGAGCTGTTTTTT